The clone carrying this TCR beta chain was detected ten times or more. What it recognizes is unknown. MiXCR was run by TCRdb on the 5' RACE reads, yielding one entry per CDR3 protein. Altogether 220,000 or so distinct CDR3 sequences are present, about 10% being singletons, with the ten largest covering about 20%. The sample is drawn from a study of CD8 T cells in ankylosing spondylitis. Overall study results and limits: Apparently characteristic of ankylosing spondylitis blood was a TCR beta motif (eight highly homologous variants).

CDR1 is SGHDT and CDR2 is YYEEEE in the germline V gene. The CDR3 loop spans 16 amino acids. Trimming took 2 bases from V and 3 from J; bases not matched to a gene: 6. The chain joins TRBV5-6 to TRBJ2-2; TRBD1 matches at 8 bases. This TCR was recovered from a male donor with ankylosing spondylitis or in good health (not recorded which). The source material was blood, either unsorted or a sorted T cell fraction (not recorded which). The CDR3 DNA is TGTGCCAGCAGCTTCGGGACAGGTTCTTACACCGGGGAGCTGTTTTTT. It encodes CASSFGTGSYTGELFF.